This is a list of T cell receptor beta chains from one sample in a study of CD8 T cells in ankylosing spondylitis. TCRdb called the 5' RACE reads again in MiXCR, with one record for every CDR3 protein. The sample carries around 540,000 distinct CDR3 sequences, roughly 12% recorded once. Sequenced input: blood, either unsorted or a sorted T cell fraction (not recorded which). Receptors were obtained from a male donor with ankylosing spondylitis. CDR3s leave out the opening cysteine and the closing phenylalanine or tryptophan. The order of the fields is J gene, V gene, CDR3 protein.

>TRBJ1-2|TRBV12-3/TRBV12-4
ASSFGWRPYGYT
>TRBJ2-3|TRBV12-3/TRBV12-4
ASSRTSGSPTDTQY
>TRBJ2-2|TRBV5-4
ASSRTGTRPNTGELF
>TRBJ1-1|TRBV6-1
ASSELGRRLTEAF
>TRBJ1-1|TRBV29-1
SVEGHLSTEAF
>TRBJ2-7|TRBV3-1
ASSLSYEQY
>TRBJ1-1|TRBV10-3
AISPQAGTFDTEAF
>TRBJ1-5|TRBV6-1
ASRAGTGRGWQPQH
>TRBJ1-1|TRBV5-1
ASSFGGLNTEAF
>TRBJ2-2|TRBV7-6
ASSLAPRSGELF
>TRBJ2-2|TRBV4-1
ASSQPSGRRTGELF
>TRBJ2-1|TRBV29-1
SVEAGQGVREQF
>TRBJ1-4|TRBV2
ASMAAREEKLF
>TRBJ2-3|TRBV7-9
ASEGLDTDTQY
>TRBJ2-2|TRBV10-1
ASSASGSPPGELF
>TRBJ1-5|TRBV10-3
AISESVGYSNQPQH
>TRBJ2-3|TRBV3-1
ASSQELPPDTQY
>TRBJ2-3|TRBV24-1
ATSDLSDSTDTQY
>TRBJ2-3|TRBV7-9
ASSIGAGLGSDTQY
>TRBJ1-1|TRBV6-5
ASSYSGAGGYAF
>TRBJ1-2|TRBV4-1
ASSQDLVDGYT
>TRBJ1-5|TRBV2
ASSWTVDSNQPQH
>TRBJ2-7|TRBV20-1
SAEDRASYEQY
>TRBJ2-1|TRBV2
ASSANSLIAYNEQF
>TRBJ2-5|TRBV6-1
ASMREHFYQETQY
>TRBJ2-3|TRBV24-1
ATSPDVSADTQY
>TRBJ2-2|TRBV5-1
ASSARTLGPGELF
>TRBJ2-1|TRBV27
ASSLIAGGFYNEQF
>TRBJ1-4|TRBV5-1
ASSFMTGGGEKLF
>TRBJ2-1|TRBV7-2
ASSHSPSYEQF
>TRBJ2-7|TRBV27
ASSLEGQAFYEQY
>TRBJ2-3|TRBV24-1
ATSDPREAADTQY
>TRBJ2-3|TRBV27
ATPPELAGSTDTQY
>TRBJ1-1|TRBV12-3/TRBV12-4
ASTLLGTEAF
>TRBJ2-4|TRBV4-2
ASSQDNRGGGNIQY
>TRBJ1-1|TRBV6-1
ASSEYWPGDGNTEAF
>TRBJ2-1|TRBV5-6
ASSAGTNSYNEQF
>TRBJ2-1|TRBV6-1
ATSGLPNEQF
>TRBJ2-1|TRBV10-1
ASSESSGRGQF
>TRBJ1-4|TRBV4-1
ASSQLRTGTDEKLF